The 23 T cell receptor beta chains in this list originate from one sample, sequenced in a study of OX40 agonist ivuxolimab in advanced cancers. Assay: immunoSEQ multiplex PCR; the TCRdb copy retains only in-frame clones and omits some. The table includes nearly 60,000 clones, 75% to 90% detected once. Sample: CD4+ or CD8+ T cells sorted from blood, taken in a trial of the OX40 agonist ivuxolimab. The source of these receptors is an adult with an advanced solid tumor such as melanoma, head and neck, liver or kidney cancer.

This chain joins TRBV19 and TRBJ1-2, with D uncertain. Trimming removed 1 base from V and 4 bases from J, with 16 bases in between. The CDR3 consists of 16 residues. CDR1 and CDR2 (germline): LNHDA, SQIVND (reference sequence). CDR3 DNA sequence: TGTGCCAGTAGTATAGCCCAGACAACCTGGGGCTATGGCTACACCTTC. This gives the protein CASSIAQTTWGYGYTF.

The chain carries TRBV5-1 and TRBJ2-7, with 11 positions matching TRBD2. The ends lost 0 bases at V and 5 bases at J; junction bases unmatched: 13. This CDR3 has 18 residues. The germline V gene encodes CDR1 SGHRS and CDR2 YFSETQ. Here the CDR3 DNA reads TGCGCCAGCAGCTTGGACCCCCCTACTAGCGGGGGTTTCCACGAGCAGTACTTC. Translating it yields CASSLDPPTSGGFHEQYF.

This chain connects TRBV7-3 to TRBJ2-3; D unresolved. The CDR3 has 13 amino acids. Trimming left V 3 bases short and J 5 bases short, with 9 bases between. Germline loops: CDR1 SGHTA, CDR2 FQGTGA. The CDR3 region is CASSFTSLDTQYF. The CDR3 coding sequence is TGTGCCAGCAGCTTTACTTCACTAGATACGCAGTATTTT.

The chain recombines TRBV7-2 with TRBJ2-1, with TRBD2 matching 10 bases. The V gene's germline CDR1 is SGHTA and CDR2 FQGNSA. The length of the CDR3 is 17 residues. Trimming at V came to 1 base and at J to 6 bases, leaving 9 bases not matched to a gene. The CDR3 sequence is CASSLGRQRGGPNEQFF. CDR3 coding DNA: TGTGCCAGCAGCTTAGGAAGACAGCGGGGGGGCCCCAATGAGCAGTTCTTC.

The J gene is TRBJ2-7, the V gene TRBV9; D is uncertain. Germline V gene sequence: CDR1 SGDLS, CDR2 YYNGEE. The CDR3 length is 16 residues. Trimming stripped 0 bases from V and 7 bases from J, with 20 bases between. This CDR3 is CASSVVADLSRVEQYF. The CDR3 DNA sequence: TGTGCCAGCAGCGTAGTGGCAGACCTCTCTAGGGTTGAGCAGTACTTC.

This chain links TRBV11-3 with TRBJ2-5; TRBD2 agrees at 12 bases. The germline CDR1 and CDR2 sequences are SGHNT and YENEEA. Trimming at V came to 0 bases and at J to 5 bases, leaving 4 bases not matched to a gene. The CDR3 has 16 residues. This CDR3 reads CASSLDLAGGRETQYF. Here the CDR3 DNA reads TGTGCCAGCAGCTTAGACCTAGCGGGGGGGCGGGAGACCCAGTACTTC.

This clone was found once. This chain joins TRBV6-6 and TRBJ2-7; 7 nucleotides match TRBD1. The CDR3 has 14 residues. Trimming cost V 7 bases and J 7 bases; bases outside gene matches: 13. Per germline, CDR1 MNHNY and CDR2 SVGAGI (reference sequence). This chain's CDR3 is CASNDVGGRGEQYF. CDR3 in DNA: TGTGCCAGCAACGACGTAGGGGGCCGGGGTGAGCAGTACTTC.

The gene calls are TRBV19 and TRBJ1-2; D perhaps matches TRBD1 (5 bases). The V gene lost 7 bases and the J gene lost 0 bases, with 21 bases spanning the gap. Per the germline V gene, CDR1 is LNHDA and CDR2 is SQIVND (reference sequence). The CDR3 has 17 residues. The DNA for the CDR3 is TGTGCCAGTAACGTGGGCCCGGGGCAAACAGCTAACTATGGCTACACCTTC. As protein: CASNVGPGQTANYGYTF.

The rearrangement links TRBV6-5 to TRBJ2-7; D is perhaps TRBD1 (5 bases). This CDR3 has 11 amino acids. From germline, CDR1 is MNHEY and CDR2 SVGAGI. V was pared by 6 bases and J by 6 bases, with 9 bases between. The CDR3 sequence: CASSSGREQYF. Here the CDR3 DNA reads TGTGCCAGCAGCTCAGGGCGCGAGCAGTACTTC.

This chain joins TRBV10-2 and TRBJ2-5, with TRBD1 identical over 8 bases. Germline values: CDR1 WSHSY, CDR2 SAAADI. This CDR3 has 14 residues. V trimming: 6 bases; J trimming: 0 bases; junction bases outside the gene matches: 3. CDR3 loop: CASRRDRYQETQYF. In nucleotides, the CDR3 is TGCGCCAGCAGACGGGACAGGTACCAAGAGACCCAGTACTTC.

Here the CDR3 DNA reads TGCAGCGTCGCGGGACTAGCGGGGTACACAGATACGCAGTATTTT. Translated: CSVAGLAGYTDTQYF. The chain joins TRBV29-1 to TRBJ2-3, with TRBD2 matching 13 bases. The CDR3 sequence is 15 residues long. The V gene end was trimmed by 6 bases and the J gene end by 2 bases; junction bases not matched to a gene: 5. CDR1 and CDR2 from the germline V gene are SQVTM and ANQGSEA.

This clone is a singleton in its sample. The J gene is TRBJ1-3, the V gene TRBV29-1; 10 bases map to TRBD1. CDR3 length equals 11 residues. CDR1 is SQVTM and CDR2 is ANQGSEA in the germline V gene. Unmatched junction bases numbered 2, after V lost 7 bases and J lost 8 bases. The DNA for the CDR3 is TGCAGCGGGACAGGGGGTGACACCATATATTTT. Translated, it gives CSGTGGDTIYF.

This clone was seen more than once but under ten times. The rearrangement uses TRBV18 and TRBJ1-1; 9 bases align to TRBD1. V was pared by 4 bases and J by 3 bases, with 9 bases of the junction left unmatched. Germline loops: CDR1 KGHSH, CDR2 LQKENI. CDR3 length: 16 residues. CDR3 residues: CASSLSGTGTDTEAFF. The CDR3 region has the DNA TGTGCCAGCTCACTATCCGGGACAGGGACCGACACTGAAGCTTTCTTT.

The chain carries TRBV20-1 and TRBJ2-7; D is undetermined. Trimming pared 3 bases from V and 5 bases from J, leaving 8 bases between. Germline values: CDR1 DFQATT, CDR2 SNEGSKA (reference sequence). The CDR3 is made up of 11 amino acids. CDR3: CSASDPHEQYF. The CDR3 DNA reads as TGCAGTGCTAGTGACCCCCACGAGCAGTACTTC.

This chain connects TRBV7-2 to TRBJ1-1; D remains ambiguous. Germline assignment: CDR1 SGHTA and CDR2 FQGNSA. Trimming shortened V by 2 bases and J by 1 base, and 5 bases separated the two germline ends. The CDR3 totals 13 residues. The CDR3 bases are TGTGCCAGCAGCTTAACCGGGAACACTGAAGCTTTCTTT. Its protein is CASSLTGNTEAFF.

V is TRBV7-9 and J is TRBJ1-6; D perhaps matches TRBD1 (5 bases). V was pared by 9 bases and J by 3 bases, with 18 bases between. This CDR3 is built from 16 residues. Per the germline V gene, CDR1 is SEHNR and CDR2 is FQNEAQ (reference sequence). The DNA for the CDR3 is TGTGCCAGACGGGACCCTCAGAAGGTCTATAATTCACCCCTCCACTTT. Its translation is CARRDPQKVYNSPLHF. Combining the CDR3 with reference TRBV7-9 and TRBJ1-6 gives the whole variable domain DTGVSQNPRHKITKRGQNVTFRCDPISEHNRLYWYRQTLGQGPEFLTYFQNEAQLEKSRLLSDRFSAERPKGSFSTLEIQRTEQGDSAMYLCARRDPQKVYNSPLHFGNGTRLTVT.

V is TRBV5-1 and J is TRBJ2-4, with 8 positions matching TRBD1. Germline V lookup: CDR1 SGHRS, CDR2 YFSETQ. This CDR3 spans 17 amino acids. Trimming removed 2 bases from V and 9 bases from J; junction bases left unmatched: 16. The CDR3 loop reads CASSLRTGSPFNSIQYF. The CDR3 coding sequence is TGCGCCAGCAGCTTAAGGACAGGGTCACCTTTTAACTCCATTCAGTACTTC.

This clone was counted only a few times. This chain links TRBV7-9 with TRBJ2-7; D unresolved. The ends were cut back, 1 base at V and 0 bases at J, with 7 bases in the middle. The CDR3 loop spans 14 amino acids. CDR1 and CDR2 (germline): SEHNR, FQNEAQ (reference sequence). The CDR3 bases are TGTGCCAGCAGCTTAGGGCAGGTCTCCTACGAGCAGTACTTC. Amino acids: CASSLGQVSYEQYF.

CDR3 nucleotide sequence: TGCGCCAGCAGCAGAGACAGGGGGCAGGGCGAGCAGTACTTC. Translating gives CASSRDRGQGEQYF. The V gene is TRBV5-1, the J gene TRBJ2-7, with TRBD1 identical over 10 bases. This CDR3 region has 14 residues. The V and J ends lost 4 bases and 6 bases, in that order; junction bases with no gene match: 7. In germline, CDR1 is SGHRS, CDR2 YFSETQ. Together with reference TRBV5-1 and TRBJ2-7, the CDR3 gives the full variable domain: KAGVTQTPRYLIKTRGQQVTLSCSPISGHRSVSWYQQTPGQGLQFLFEYFSETQRNKGNFPGRFSGRQFSNSRSEMNVSTLELGDSALYLCASSRDRGQGEQYFGPGTRLTVT.

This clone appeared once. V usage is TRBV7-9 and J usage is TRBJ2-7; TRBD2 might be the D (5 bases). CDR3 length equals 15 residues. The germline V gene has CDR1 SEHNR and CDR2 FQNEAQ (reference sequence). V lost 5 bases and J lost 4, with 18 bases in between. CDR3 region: CASSLDSRRSYEQYF. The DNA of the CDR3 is TGTGCCAGCAGCCTGGACTCACGAAGGTCTTACGAGCAGTACTTC.

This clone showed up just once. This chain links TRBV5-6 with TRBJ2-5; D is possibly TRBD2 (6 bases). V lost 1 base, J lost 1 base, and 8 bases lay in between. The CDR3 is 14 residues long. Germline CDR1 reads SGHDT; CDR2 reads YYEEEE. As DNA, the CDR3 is TGTGCCAGCAGCTTGATGGGGGGCCAAGAGACCCAGTACTTC. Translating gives CASSLMGGQETQYF.

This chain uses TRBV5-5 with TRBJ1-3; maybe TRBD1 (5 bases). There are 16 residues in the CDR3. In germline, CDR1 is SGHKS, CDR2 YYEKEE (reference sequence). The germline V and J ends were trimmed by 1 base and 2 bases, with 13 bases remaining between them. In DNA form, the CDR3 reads TGTGCCAGCAGCTTGTTGGGGGAAGGAGCTGGAAACACCATATATTTT. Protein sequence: CASSLLGEGAGNTIYF.

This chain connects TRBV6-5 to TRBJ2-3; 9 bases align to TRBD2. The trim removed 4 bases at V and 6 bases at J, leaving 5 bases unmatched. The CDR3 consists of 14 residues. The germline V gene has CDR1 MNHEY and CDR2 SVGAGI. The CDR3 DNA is TGTGCCAGCAGTTCGCCGCGGGGGGGGGATACGCAGTATTTT. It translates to CASSSPRGGDTQYF.